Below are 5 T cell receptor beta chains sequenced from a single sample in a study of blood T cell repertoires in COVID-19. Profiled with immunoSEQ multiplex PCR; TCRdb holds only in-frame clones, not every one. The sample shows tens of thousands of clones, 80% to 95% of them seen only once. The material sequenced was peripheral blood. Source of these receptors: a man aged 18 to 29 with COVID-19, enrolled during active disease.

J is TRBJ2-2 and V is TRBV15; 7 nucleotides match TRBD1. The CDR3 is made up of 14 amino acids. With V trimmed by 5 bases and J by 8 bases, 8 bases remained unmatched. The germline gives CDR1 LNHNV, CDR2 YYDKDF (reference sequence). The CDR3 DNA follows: TGTGCCACCAGCTCGGGACAGCACTCTGGGGAGCTGTTTTTT. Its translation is CATSSGQHSGELFF.

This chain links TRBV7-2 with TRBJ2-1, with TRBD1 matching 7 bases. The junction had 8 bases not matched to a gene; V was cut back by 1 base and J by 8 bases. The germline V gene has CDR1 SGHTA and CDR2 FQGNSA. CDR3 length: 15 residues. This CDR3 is CASSLEGQGVDEQFF. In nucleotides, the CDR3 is TGTGCCAGCAGCTTAGAGGGGCAGGGGGTCGATGAGCAGTTCTTC. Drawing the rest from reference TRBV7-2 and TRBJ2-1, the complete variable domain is GAGVSQSPSNKVTEKGKDVELRCDPISGHTALYWYRQSLGQGLEFLIYFQGNSAPDKSGLPSDRFSAERTGGSVSTLTIQRTQQEDSAVYLCASSLEGQGVDEQFFGPGTRLTVL.

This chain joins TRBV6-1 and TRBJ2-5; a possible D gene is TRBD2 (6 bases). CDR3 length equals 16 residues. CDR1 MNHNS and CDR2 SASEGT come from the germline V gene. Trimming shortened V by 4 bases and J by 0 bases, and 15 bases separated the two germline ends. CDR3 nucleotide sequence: TGTGCCAGCAGTGGTCCGAGTGGGGGGTACCAAGAGACCCAGTACTTC. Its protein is CASSGPSGGYQETQYF.

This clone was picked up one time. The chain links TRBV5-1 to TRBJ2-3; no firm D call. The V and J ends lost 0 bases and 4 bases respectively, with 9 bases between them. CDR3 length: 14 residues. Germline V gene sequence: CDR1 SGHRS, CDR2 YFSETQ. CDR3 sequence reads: CASSLVVGADTQYF. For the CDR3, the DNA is TGCGCCAGCAGCTTGGTGGTGGGCGCAGATACGCAGTATTTT.

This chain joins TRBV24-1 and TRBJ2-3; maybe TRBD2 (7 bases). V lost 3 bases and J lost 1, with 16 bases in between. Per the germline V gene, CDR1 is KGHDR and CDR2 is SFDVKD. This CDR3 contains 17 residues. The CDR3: CATSDRGGFGGTDTQYF. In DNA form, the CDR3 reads TGTGCCACCAGTGATAGGGGGGGGTTTGGCGGCACAGATACGCAGTATTTT.